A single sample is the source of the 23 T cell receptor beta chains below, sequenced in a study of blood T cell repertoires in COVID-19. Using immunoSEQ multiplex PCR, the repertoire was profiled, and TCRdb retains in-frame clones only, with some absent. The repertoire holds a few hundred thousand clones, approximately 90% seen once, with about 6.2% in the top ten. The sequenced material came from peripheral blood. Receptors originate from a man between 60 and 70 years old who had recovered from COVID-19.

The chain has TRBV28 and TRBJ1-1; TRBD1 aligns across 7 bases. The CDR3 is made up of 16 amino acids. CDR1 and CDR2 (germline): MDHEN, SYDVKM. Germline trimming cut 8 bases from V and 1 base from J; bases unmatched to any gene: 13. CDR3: CASEPLGGRPNTEAFF. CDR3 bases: TGTGCCAGCGAACCCCTAGGGGGCAGACCGAACACTGAAGCTTTCTTT.

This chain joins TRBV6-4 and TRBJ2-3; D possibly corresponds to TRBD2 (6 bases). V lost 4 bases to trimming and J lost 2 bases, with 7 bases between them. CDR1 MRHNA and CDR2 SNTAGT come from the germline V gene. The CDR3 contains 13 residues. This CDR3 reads CASSADYTDTQYF. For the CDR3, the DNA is TGTGCCAGCAGTGCGGACTACACAGATACGCAGTATTTT.

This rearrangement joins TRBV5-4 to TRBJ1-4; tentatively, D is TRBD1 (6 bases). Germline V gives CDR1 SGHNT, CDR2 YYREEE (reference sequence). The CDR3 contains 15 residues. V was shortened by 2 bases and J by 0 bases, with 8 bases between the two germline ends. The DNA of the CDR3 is TGTGCCAGCAGCTTCCGGACAGCAACTAATGAAAAACTGTTTTTT. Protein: CASSFRTATNEKLFF.

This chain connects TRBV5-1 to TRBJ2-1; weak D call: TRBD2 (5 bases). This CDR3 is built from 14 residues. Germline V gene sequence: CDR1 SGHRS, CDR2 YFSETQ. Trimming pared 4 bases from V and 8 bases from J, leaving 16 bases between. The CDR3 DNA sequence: TGCGCCAGCAGCGGTGGAGAGGGATTGGATGAGCAGTTCTTC. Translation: CASSGGEGLDEQFF. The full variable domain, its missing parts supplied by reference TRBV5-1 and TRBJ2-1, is KAGVTQTPRYLIKTRGQQVTLSCSPISGHRSVSWYQQTPGQGLQFLFEYFSETQRNKGNFPGRFSGRQFSNSRSEMNVSTLELGDSALYLCASSGGEGLDEQFFGPGTRLTVL.

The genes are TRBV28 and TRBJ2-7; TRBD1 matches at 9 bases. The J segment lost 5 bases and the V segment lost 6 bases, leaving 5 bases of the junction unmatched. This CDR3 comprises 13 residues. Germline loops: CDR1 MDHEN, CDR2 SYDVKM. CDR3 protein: CASRTDRGDEQYF. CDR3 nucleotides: TGTGCCAGCAGGACTGACAGGGGGGACGAGCAGTACTTC.

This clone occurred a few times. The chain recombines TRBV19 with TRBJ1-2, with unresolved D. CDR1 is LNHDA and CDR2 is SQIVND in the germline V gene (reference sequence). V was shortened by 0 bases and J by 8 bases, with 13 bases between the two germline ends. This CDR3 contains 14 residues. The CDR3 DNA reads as TGTGCCAGTAGTATAGAGGGCGCGACAATGGGCTACACCTTC. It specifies CASSIEGATMGYTF.

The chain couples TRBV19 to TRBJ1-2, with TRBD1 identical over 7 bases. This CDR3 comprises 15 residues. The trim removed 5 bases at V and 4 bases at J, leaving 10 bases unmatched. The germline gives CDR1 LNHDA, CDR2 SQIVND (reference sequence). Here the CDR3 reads CASSSIQGTRYGYTF. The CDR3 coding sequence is TGTGCCAGTAGTTCGATACAGGGGACTCGCTATGGCTACACCTTC.

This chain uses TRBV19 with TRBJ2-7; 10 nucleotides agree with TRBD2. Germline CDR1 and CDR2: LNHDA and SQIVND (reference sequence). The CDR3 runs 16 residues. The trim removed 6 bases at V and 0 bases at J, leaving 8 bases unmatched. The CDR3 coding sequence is TGTGCCAGTAGCCCCGAAAGGACTAGCGGCTCCTACGAGCAGTACTTC. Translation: CASSPERTSGSYEQYF.

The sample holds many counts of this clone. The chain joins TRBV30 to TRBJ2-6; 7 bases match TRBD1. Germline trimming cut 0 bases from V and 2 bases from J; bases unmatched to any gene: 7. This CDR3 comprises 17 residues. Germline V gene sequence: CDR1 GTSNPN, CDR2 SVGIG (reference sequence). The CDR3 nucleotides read TGTGCCTGGAGTGTAAGCGGCCAGGGGGCTGGGGCCAACGTCCTGACTTTC. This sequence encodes CAWSVSGQGAGANVLTF.

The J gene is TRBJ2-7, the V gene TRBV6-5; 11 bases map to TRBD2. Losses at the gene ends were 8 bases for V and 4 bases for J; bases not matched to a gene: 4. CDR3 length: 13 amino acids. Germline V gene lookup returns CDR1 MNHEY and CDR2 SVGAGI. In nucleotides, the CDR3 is TGTGCCAGCCACCGGACTAGCGGGTACGAGCAGTACTTC. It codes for CASHRTSGYEQYF.

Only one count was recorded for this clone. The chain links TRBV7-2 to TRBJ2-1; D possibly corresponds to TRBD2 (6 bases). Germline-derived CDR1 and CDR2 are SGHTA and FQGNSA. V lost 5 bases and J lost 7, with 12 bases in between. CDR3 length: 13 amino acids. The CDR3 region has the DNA TGTGCCAGCAGCCGAAGGAGGGGTAATGAGCAGTTCTTC. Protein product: CASSRRRGNEQFF.

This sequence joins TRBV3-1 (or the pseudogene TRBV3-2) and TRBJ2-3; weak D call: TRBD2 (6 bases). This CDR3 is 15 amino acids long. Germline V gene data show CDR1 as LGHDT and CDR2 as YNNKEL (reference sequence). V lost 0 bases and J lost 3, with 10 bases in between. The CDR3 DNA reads TGTGCCAGCAGCCAAGAGGCAGGGAGGACAGATACGCAGTATTTT. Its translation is CASSQEAGRTDTQYF.

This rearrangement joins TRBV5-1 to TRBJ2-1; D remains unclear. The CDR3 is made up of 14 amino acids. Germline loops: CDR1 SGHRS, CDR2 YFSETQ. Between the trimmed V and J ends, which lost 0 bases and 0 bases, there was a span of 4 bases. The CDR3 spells CASSLESSYNEQFF. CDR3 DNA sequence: TGCGCCAGCAGCTTGGAGAGCTCCTACAATGAGCAGTTCTTC.

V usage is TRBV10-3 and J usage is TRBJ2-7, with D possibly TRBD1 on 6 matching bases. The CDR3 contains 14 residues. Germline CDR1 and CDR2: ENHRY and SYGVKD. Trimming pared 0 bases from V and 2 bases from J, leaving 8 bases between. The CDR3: CAISESGAAYEQYF. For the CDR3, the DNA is TGTGCCATCAGTGAGTCGGGGGCCGCCTACGAGCAGTACTTC.

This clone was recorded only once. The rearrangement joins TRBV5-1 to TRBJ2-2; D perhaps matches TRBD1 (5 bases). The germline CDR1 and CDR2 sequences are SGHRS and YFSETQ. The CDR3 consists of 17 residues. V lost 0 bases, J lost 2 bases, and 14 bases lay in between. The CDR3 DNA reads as TGCGCCAGCAGCTTGGGGCTCAGGGCGCAAAACACCGGGGAGCTGTTTTTT. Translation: CASSLGLRAQNTGELFF.

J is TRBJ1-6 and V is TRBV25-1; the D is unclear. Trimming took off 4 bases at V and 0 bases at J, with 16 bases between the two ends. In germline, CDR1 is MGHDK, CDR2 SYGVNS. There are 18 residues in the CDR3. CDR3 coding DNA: TGTGCCAGCAGTGGCCTCCCTGCTGCCAGCTCCTATAATTCACCCCTCCACTTT. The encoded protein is CASSGLPAASSYNSPLHF.

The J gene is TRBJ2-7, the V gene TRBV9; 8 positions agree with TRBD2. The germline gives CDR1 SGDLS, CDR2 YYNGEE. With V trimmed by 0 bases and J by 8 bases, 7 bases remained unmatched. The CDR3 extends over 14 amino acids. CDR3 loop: CASSVGWTSNKQYF. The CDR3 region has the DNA TGTGCCAGCAGCGTAGGGTGGACTAGCAATAAGCAGTACTTC. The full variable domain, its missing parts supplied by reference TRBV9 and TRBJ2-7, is DSGVTQTPKHLITATGQRVTLRCSPRSGDLSVYWYQQSLDQGLQFLIQYYNGEERAKGNILERFSAQQFPDLHSELNLSSLELGDSALYFCASSVGWTSNKQYFGPGTRLTVT.

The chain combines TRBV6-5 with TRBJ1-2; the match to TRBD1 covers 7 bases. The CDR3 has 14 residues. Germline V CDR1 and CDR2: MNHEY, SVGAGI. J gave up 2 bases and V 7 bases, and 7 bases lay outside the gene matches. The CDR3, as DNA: TGTGCCAGCAAAGAGACAGGGACCAACTATGGCTACACCTTC. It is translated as CASKETGTNYGYTF.

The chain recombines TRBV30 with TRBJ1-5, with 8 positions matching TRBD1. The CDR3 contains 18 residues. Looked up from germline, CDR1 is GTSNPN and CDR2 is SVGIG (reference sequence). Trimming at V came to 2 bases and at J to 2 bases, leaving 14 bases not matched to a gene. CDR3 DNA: TGTGCCTGGAGTTCTGGGCGGACAGGGTTAGGTGGCAATCAGCCCCAGCATTTT. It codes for CAWSSGRTGLGGNQPQHF.

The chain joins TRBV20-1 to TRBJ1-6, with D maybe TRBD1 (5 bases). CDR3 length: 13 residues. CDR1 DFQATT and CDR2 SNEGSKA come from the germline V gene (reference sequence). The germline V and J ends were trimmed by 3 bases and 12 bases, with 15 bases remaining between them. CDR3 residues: CSASKADTLPLHF. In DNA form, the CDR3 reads TGCAGTGCTAGTAAGGCGGACACCTTACCCCTCCACTTT.

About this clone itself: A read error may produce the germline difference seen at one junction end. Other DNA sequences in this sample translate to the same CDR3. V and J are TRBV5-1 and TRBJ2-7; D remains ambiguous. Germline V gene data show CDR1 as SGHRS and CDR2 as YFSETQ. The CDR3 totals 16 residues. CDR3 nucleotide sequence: TGCGCCAGCAGCTTGGTTCTTAACGGTGCGGCCTATGAGCAGTACTTC. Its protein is CASSLVLNGAAYEQYF.

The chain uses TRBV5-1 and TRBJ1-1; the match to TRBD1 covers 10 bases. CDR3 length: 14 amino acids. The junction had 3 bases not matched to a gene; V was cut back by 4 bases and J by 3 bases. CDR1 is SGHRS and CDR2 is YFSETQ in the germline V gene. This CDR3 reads CASSVTGGDTEAFF. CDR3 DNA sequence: TGCGCCAGCAGCGTGACAGGGGGCGACACTGAAGCTTTCTTT.

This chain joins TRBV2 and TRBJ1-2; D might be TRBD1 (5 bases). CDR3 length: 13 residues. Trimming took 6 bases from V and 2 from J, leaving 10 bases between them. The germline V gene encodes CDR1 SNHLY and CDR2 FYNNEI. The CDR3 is CASRETVNYGYTF. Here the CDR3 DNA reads TGTGCCAGCAGAGAGACAGTCAACTATGGCTACACCTTC.